Shown below are 21 T cell receptor beta chains from a single sample sequenced in a study of patients and donors after allogeneic stem cell transplantation. TCRdb re-analysed the RT-PCR reads in MiXCR, keeping a single row per CDR3 protein. The data hold under 95,000 distinct CDR3 sequences, with 4.5% to 5% observed a single time. Sequences were obtained from blood, either unsorted or a sorted T cell fraction (not recorded which). The receptor source for this set is a human donor who was either an allogeneic HSCT recipient or a stem cell or donor lymphocyte infusion donor (not recorded which). It is not recorded whose cells these are; they may come from a transplant donor.

This clonotype was counted many times. The chain links TRBV5-1 to TRBJ2-7; TRBD2 is a possible D gene (5 bases). The CDR3 has 14 residues. V lost 0 bases, J lost 3 bases, and 10 bases lay in between. Germline V lookup: CDR1 SGHRS, CDR2 YFSETQ. The CDR3 DNA follows: TGCGCCAGCAGCTTGGGTGGGGAGATCTACGAGCAGTACTTC. Translated: CASSLGGEIYEQYF.

This clonotype was picked up many times. The chain has TRBV20-1 and TRBJ1-1, with a tentative D call TRBD1 (5 bases). The CDR3 extends over 13 amino acids. From germline, CDR1 is DFQATT and CDR2 SNEGSKA (reference sequence). Deletions cut 3 bases from V and 9 bases from J, with 17 bases between. CDR3 coding DNA: TGCAGTGCTAGGGGGGGGTATAGGGGTAAAGCTTTCTTT. Protein sequence: CSARGGYRGKAFF.

As regards this clonotype: A single base separates this from a much larger clone, so it may be a read error. The CDR3 carries no conserved terminal phenylalanine or tryptophan, so it likely arises from a read error. This chain uses TRBV20-1 with TRBJ2-3; D unresolved. The CDR3 consists of 13 residues. Germline V lookup: CDR1 DFQATT, CDR2 SNEGSKA (reference sequence). Trimming cost V 5 bases and J 4 bases, with 13 bases left between them. In nucleotides, the CDR3 is TGCAGTGCTTTCCAACAAGGTCCAGATACGCAGTATTCT. It translates to CSAFQQGPDTQYS.

This clonotype was counted a few times. The chain has TRBV5-1 and TRBJ1-1, with a possible D match to TRBD1 (6 bases). Deletions cut 5 bases from V and 2 bases from J, with 10 bases between. This CDR3 comprises 13 residues. CDR1 is SGHRS, CDR2 YFSETQ, per germline. The chain's CDR3 is CASRWGANTEAFF. DNA for the CDR3: TGCGCCAGCAGGTGGGGGGCAAACACTGAAGCTTTCTTT.

The V and J genes are TRBV24-1 and TRBJ2-5; a possible D gene is TRBD2 (6 bases). CDR3 length: 14 amino acids. Trimming shortened V by 7 bases and J by 5 bases, and 16 bases separated the two germline ends. Germline V gene sequence: CDR1 KGHDR, CDR2 SFDVKD. The chain's CDR3 is CATRDQLEGETQYF. The CDR3 region has the DNA TGTGCCACCAGAGATCAGCTGGAGGGGGAGACCCAGTACTTC.

The gene calls are TRBV6-1 and TRBJ2-6; TRBD1 matches 9 bases. The CDR3 loop spans 16 amino acids. The ends lost 7 bases at V and 0 bases at J; junction bases unmatched: 4. Germline V gene sequence: CDR1 MNHNS, CDR2 SASEGT. The CDR3 nucleotides read TGTGCCAGCATACGACAGGGGGGCTCTGGGGCCAACGTCCTGACTTTC. Its translation is CASIRQGGSGANVLTF.

This clonotype was picked up many times. This chain connects TRBV20-1 to TRBJ2-7, with D tentatively TRBD1 (5 bases). Trimming removed 3 bases at V and 7 bases at J, with 16 bases between. Germline V gene lookup returns CDR1 DFQATT and CDR2 SNEGSKA (reference sequence). This CDR3 comprises 13 residues. The CDR3 reads CSASFETNREQYF. The CDR3 DNA follows: TGCAGTGCTAGCTTCGAGACGAACAGGGAGCAGTACTTC.

This clonotype has a count of ten or more. The chain employs TRBV5-1 and TRBJ1-3; TRBD1 is a possible D gene (5 bases). The germline V and J ends were trimmed by 4 bases and 4 bases, with 21 bases remaining between them. Germline CDR1 and CDR2: SGHRS and YFSETQ. The CDR3 sequence is 17 residues long. CDR3 amino acids: CASSPIFDPQGGNTIYF. The CDR3 coding sequence is TGCGCCAGCAGCCCGATTTTTGACCCGCAGGGAGGAAACACCATATATTTT. The variable domain in full, completed from reference TRBV5-1 and TRBJ1-3, reads KAGVTQTPRYLIKTRGQQVTLSCSPISGHRSVSWYQQTPGQGLQFLFEYFSETQRNKGNFPGRFSGRQFSNSRSEMNVSTLELGDSALYLCASSPIFDPQGGNTIYFGEGSWLTVV.

The sample holds a few counts of this clonotype. The V call is TRBV6-4, the J call TRBJ2-3; either TRBD1 or TRBD2 may fit D (5 bases each). V was pared by 6 bases and J by 5 bases, with 12 bases between. The CDR3 has 13 amino acids. Germline lookup yields CDR1 MRHNA and CDR2 SNTAGT. This chain's CDR3 is CASSRDRRDTQYF. The CDR3 bases are TGTGCCAGCAGCAGGGACCGACGAGATACGCAGTATTTT.

This clonotype was observed at least ten times. The gene calls are TRBV12-3 or TRBV12-4 and TRBJ1-4; no reliable D call. This CDR3 is built from 11 residues. The V end was cut by 1 base, the J end by 8 bases, with 2 bases between. The CDR3 DNA follows: TGTGCCAGCAGTTTAGGCGAAAAACTGTTTTTT. This encodes CASSLGEKLFF.

In this sample, this clonotype turned up many times. The chain joins TRBV6-1 to TRBJ1-5, with D unresolved. CDR1 is MNHNS and CDR2 is SASEGT in the germline V gene. Trimming stripped 6 bases from V and 4 bases from J, with 13 bases between. The CDR3 totals 14 residues. The CDR3 spells CASSLTSKNQPQHF. As DNA, the CDR3 is TGTGCCAGCAGCCTCACAAGCAAGAATCAGCCCCAGCATTTT.

There are many counts of this clonotype. V and J are TRBV28 and TRBJ2-6; D might be TRBD1 (6 bases). This CDR3 spans 15 amino acids. The germline gives CDR1 MDHEN, CDR2 SYDVKM. Trimming left V 4 bases short and J 0 bases short, with 7 bases between. CDR3 sequence (DNA): TGTGCCAGCAGTTCGACAGGCTCTGGGGCCAACGTCCTGACTTTC. Encoded protein: CASSSTGSGANVLTF. Based on the CDR3 plus reference TRBV28 and TRBJ2-6, the full variable domain is DVKVTQSSRYLVKRTGEKVFLECVQDMDHENMFWYRQDPGLGLRLIYFSYDVKMKEKGDIPEGYSVSREKKERFSLILESASTNQTSMYLCASSSTGSGANVLTFGAGSRLTVL.

The sample holds a few counts of this clonotype. V gene TRBV7-9 combines with J gene TRBJ1-4, with D perhaps TRBD1 (5 bases). Germline V lookup: CDR1 SEHNR, CDR2 FQNEAQ (reference sequence). The CDR3 loop spans 14 amino acids. Trimming removed 3 bases at V and 10 bases at J, with 15 bases between. In nucleotides, the CDR3 is TGTGCCAGCAGCTTGTTCGGGGGTTTTGGAAAACTGTTTTTT. Residues: CASSLFGGFGKLFF.

This clonotype has only a few counts. The chain combines TRBV5-4 with TRBJ2-7; 9 bases map to TRBD2. Losses at the gene ends were 1 base for V and 1 base for J; bases not matched to a gene: 3. CDR1 and CDR2 from the germline V gene are SGHNT and YYREEE (reference sequence). The CDR3 spans 15 residues. CDR3 DNA: TGTGCCAGCAGCTTGTCGGCGGGGGGGTCCTACGAGCAGTACTTC. It translates to CASSLSAGGSYEQYF.

This clonotype was counted many times. The rearrangement links TRBV12-3 or TRBV12-4 to TRBJ1-4; TRBD1 aligns across 7 bases. V gave up 3 bases and J gave up 15 bases; unmatched junction bases: 10. This CDR3 is 13 amino acids long. In DNA form, the CDR3 reads TGTGCCAGCAGTTTCGGCAGGGGGTTGATGTTGTTTTTT. Translating gives CASSFGRGLMLFF.

The V call is TRBV20-1, the J call TRBJ2-7; D not resolved. V gave up 2 bases and J gave up 6 bases, with 17 bases separating them. Germline V lookup: CDR1 DFQATT, CDR2 SNEGSKA (reference sequence). The CDR3 runs 14 residues. CDR3 sequence: CSARPAADDAEQYF. The CDR3 DNA follows: TGCAGTGCTAGACCGGCTGCTGACGACGCCGAGCAGTACTTC.

This clonotype came up a few times. V and J are TRBV19 and TRBJ1-5; TRBD1 matches at 9 bases. After removal of 9 bases from V and 7 bases from J, the junction contained 10 bases not matched to a gene. This CDR3 is built from 14 residues. Germline V gene data show CDR1 as LNHDA and CDR2 as SQIVND (reference sequence). The CDR3 bases are TGTGCCAGCCGCCCCAGCACAGGGGGCCAGCCCCAGCATTTT. It codes for CASRPSTGGQPQHF. Looking up the rest from reference TRBV19 and TRBJ1-5 gives the full variable domain: DGGITQSPKYLFRKEGQNVTLSCEQNLNHDAMYWYRQDPGQGLRLIYYSQIVNDFQKGDIAEGYSVSREKKESFPLTVTSAQKNPTAFYLCASRPSTGGQPQHFGDGTRLSIL.

This clonotype has ten or more counts. V and J are TRBV20-1 and TRBJ2-7, with 10 bases identical to TRBD1. The J segment lost 2 bases and the V segment lost 2 bases, leaving 3 bases of the junction unmatched. The CDR3 has 14 residues. Germline values: CDR1 DFQATT, CDR2 SNEGSKA (reference sequence). DNA for the CDR3: TGCAGTGCTAGAACCGGGACAGGGGCCTACGAGCAGTACTTC. As protein: CSARTGTGAYEQYF.

The sample holds a few counts of this clonotype. The rearrangement links TRBV15 to TRBJ1-2; D gene unclear. Per germline, CDR1 LNHNV and CDR2 YYDKDF (reference sequence). V lost 0 bases and J lost 0, with 2 bases in between. The CDR3 has 13 amino acids. The CDR3 sequence: CATSRDTNYGYTF. The DNA for the CDR3 is TGTGCCACCAGCAGAGACACTAACTATGGCTACACCTTC. The complete variable domain, with remaining parts taken from reference TRBV15 and TRBJ1-2, reads DAMVIQNPRYQVTQFGKPVTLSCSQTLNHNVMYWYQQKSSQAPKLLFHYYDKDFNNEADTPDNFQSRRPNTSFCFLDIRSPGLGDTAMYLCATSRDTNYGYTFGSGTRLTVV.

This chain links TRBV5-1 with TRBJ2-7; 8 bases agree with TRBD1. CDR1 is SGHRS, CDR2 YFSETQ, per germline. This CDR3 has 14 residues. Germline trimming cut 6 bases from V and 3 bases from J; bases unmatched to any gene: 8. CDR3 DNA: TGCGCCAGCAAGGGAGGACAGGGTAGCTACGAGCAGTACTTC. Protein sequence: CASKGGQGSYEQYF. Together with reference TRBV5-1 and TRBJ2-7, the CDR3 gives the full variable domain: KAGVTQTPRYLIKTRGQQVTLSCSPISGHRSVSWYQQTPGQGLQFLFEYFSETQRNKGNFPGRFSGRQFSNSRSEMNVSTLELGDSALYLCASKGGQGSYEQYFGPGTRLTVT.

This clonotype was detected ten times or more. This chain connects TRBV21-1 to TRBJ1-1; TRBD1 reflects the table's D call only, with no check against the DNA. TRBV21-1 is classified as a pseudogene. CDR3 length: 14 residues. CDR3 DNA sequence: TGTGCCAGCAGCTCCCGACAGGGAGGCACTGAAGCTTTCTTT. It specifies CASSSRQGGTEAFF.